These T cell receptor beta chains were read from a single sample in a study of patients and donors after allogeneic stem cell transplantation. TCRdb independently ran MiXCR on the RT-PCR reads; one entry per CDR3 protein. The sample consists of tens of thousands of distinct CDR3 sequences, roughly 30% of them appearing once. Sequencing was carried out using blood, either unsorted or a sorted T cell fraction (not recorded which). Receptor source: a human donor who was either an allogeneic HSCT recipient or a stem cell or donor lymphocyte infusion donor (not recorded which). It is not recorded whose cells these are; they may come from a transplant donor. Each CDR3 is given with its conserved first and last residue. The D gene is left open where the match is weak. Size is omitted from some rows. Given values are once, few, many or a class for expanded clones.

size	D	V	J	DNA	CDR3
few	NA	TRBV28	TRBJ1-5	TGTGCCAGCCGAAACGCGGGACCTCCTTATAGCAATCAGCCCCAGCATTTT	CASRNAGPPYSNQPQHF
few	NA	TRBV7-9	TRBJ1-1	TGTGCCAGCAGCTCCCGGGGGCGGGACGGAGCTTTCTTT	CASSSRGRDGAFF
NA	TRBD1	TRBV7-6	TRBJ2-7	TGTGCCAGCAGCTTAGGGACAGGGGAGGGCGAGCAGTACTTC	CASSLGTGEGEQYF
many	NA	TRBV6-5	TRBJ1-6	TGTGCCAGCACCCCGAGCCGCGTTAATTCACCCCTCCACTTT	CASTPSRVNSPLHF
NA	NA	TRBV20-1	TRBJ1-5	TGCAGTGCTAGATTTGGTGGGAGCTCTTATAGCAATCAGCCCCAGCATTTT	CSARFGGSSYSNQPQHF
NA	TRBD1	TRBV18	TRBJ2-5	TGTGCCAGCTCACCAGGTGACAGGGTGGAGACCCAGTACTTC	CASSPGDRVETQYF
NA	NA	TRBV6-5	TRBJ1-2	TGTGCCAGCAGTTACTCGCACGTTCTCACCTTC	CASSYSHVLTF
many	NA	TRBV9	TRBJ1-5	TGTGCCAGCAGCGCGAGCTTAAATCAGCCCCAGCATTTT	CASSASLNQPQHF
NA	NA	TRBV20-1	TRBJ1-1	TGCAGTGCTAGAAGGCCGTTGTCTGAAGCTTTCTTT	CSARRPLSEAFF
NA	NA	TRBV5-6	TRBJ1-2	TGTGCCAGCACCGCCGGTAGGGGCGCGGGCTATGGCTACACCTTC	CASTAGRGAGYGYTF
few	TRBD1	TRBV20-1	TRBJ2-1	TGCAGTGCTAGAGGGGACAGGAATGAGCAGTTCTTC	CSARGDRNEQFF
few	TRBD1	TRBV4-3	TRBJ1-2	TGCGCCAGCAGCCCCGACAGGGAGGTTTATGGCTACACCTTC	CASSPDREVYGYTF
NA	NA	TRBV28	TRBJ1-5	TGTGCCAGCAACATTCCCCGGGCTGGGCCCCAGCATTTT	CASNIPRAGPQHF
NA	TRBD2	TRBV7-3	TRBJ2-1	TGTGCCAGCAGCATAAGCGGGGGTGAGCAGTTCTTC	CASSISGGEQFF
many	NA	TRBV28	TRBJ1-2	TGTGCTACAGCCAACTATGGCTACACCTTC	CATANYGYTF
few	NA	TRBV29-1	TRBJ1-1	TGCAGCGTTGTTCGGGGGTTCCTGACGAACACTGAAGCTTTCTTT	CSVVRGFLTNTEAFF
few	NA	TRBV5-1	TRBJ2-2	TGCGCCAGCAGCTTACTAGCTTCTGACACCGGGGAGCTGTTTTTT	CASSLLASDTGELFF
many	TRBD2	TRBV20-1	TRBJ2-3	TGCAGTGCAATCGACATCCCCCTAGCGGCCCAACTACGCACGGATACGCAGTATTTT	CSAIDIPLAAQLRTDTQYF
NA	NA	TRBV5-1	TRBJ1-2	TGCGCCAGCAGCTTGGCGGCAGGGGAAGCTGGCTACACCTTC	CASSLAAGEAGYTF
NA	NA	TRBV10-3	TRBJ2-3	TGTGCCATCAGTGAGTTGGGAGATACGCAGTATTTT	CAISELGDTQYF
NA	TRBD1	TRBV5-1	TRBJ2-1	TGCGCCAGCAGCTTGGCAGGGGGCTTCAATGAGCAGTTCTTC	CASSLAGGFNEQFF
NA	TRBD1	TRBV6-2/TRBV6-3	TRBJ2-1	TGTGCCAGCAGTCCGACAGGGAGACCCTACAATGAGCAGTTCTTC	CASSPTGRPYNEQFF
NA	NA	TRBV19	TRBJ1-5	TGTGCCAGTAGTCAGTGGACTAGCAATCAGCCCCAGCATTTT	CASSQWTSNQPQHF
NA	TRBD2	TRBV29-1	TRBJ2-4	TGCAGCGTTTCTCGGACTAGCGGGAGAGTAGCCAAAAACATTCAGTACTTC	CSVSRTSGRVAKNIQYF
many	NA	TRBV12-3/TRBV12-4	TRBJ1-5	TGTGCCAGCAGTTTACAGGCAGCAGGGCCCCAGCATTTT	CASSLQAAGPQHF
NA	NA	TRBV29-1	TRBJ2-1	TGCAGCGTCTTCGGACTCACAGGCGGCAATGAGCAGTTCTTC	CSVFGLTGGNEQFF
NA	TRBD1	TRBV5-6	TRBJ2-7	TGTGCCAGCAGCTTGGTACAGGGGTTTGGGGAGCAGTACTTC	CASSLVQGFGEQYF
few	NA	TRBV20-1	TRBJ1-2	TGCAGTGCCGCCAGCCCCGGCAGTAACTATGGCTACACCTTC	CSAASPGSNYGYTF
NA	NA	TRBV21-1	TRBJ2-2	TGTGCCAGCAGCATTCGTCTGACTAGCGGGAGGTCGAACACCGGGGAGCTGTTTTTT	CASSIRLTSGRSNTGELFF
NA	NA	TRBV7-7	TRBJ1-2	TGTGCTAGCAGCTTACCCCCGGAGGGCCCTTATGGCTACACCTTC	CASSLPPEGPYGYTF
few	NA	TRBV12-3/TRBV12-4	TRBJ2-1	TGTGCCAGCACCACAGACCCCAACAATGAGCAGTTCTTC	CASTTDPNNEQFF
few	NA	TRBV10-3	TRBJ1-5	TGTGCCATCAGGGCACAGAGCAATCAGCCCCAGCATTTT	CAIRAQSNQPQHF
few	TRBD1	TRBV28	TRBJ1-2	TGTGCCAGCAGTTCCACACAGGGGAACTATGGCTACACCTTC	CASSSTQGNYGYTF
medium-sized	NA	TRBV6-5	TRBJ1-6	TGTGCCAGCCTGGGGGGGGGTGCTTTTAATTCACCCCTCCACTTT	CASLGGGAFNSPLHF
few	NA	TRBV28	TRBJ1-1	TGTGCCAGCAGTCTCCACGTTGAAGCTTTCTTT	CASSLHVEAFF
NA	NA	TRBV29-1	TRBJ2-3	TGCAGCGTTGAAGGATACAAGGCGCAGTATTTT	CSVEGYKAQYF
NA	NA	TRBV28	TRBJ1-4	TGTGCCAGCAGTCTCCCGGGCCCCATGCCTAATGAAAAACTGTTTTTT	CASSLPGPMPNEKLFF
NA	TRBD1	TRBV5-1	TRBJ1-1	TGCGCCAGCTCTAGGACAGGGAGCCCAGAAGCTTTCTTT	CASSRTGSPEAFF
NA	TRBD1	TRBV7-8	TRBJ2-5	TGTGCCAGCAGCCCCCGGACAGGGAAGGGAGAGACCCAGTACTTC	CASSPRTGKGETQYF
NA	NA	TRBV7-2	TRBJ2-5	TGTGCCAGCAGCGGAGAGACCCAGTACTTC	CASSGETQYF
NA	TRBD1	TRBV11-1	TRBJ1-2	TGTGCCAGCAGTCGAGGGACAGGGAATGGCTACACCTTC	CASSRGTGNGYTF
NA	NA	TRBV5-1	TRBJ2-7	TGCGCCAGCAGCGTTAGACCTGGGGACGAGCAGTACTTC	CASSVRPGDEQYF
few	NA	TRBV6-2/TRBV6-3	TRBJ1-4	TGTGCCAGCAGTGAACCAGCGTATGAAAAACTGTTTTTT	CASSEPAYEKLFF
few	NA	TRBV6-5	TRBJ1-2	TGTGCCAGCAGTTACTCGATTTTTGAGGGATATAACTATGGCTACACCTTC	CASSYSIFEGYNYGYTF
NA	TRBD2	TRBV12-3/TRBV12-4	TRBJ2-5	TGTGCCACTGGGACTAGCAGAGAGACCCAGTACTTC	CATGTSRETQYF
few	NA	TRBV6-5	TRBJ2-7	TGTGCCAGCAGGCCCGGGGGACTTACCTACGAGCAGTACTTC	CASRPGGLTYEQYF
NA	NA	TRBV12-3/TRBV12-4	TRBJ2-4	TGTGCCAGCAGTCGCCGGAATGTAGGGGCCAAAAACATTCAGTACTTC	CASSRRNVGAKNIQYF
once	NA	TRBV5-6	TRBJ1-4	TGTGCCAGCAGCTTGTACAGGGAAGCAACTAATGAAAAACTGTTTTTT	CASSLYREATNEKLFF
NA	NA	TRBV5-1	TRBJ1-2	TGCGCCAGCAGCTTCAACCGGGACATGAGCTATGGCTACACCTTC	CASSFNRDMSYGYTF
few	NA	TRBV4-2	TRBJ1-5	TGTGCCAGCAGCCTTGTCAACGATTACAATCAGCCCCAGCATTTT	CASSLVNDYNQPQHF
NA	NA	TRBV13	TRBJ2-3	TGTGCCAGCAGTCTAGCGGATACGCAGTATTTT	CASSLADTQYF
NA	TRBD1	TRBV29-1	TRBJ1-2	TGCAGCGCAGTAGGACAGGGGAGCGGCTACACCTTC	CSAVGQGSGYTF
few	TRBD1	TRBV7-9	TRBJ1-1	TGTGCCAGCAGCTCCGACAGGGTGAACACTGAAGCTTTCTTT	CASSSDRVNTEAFF